The next 14 T cell receptor beta chains were all read from a single sample in a study of blood T cell repertoires in COVID-19. Clones were sequenced by immunoSEQ multiplex PCR, and TCRdb holds only the in-frame ones, with some missing. The sample holds some 100,000 clones; just over 85% are singletons and the top ten take roughly 2.5%. Sequenced material: PBMCs or T cells enriched from blood (not recorded which). Receptors originate from a woman aged 45-65 years who had recovered from COVID-19.

The chain combines TRBV10-3 with TRBJ1-1; TRBD1 is a possible D gene (6 bases). With 3 bases removed from V and 1 base from J, the gap between germline ends came to 9 bases. There are 14 residues in the CDR3. Germline V lookup: CDR1 ENHRY, CDR2 SYGVKD. The CDR3 nucleotides are TGTGCCATCAGTGATCAAGGGGGGAACACTGAAGCTTTCTTT. It is translated as CAISDQGGNTEAFF.

This clone has a handful of counts. The rearrangement links TRBV6-4 to TRBJ1-5, with a possible D match to TRBD1 (6 bases). Germline V gene lookup returns CDR1 MRHNA and CDR2 SNTAGT. The germline V and J ends were trimmed by 6 bases and 0 bases, with 9 bases remaining between them. There are 14 residues in the CDR3. Written as DNA, the CDR3 is TGTGCCAGCAGCGAGGGACATAGCAATCAGCCCCAGCATTTT. Its protein product is CASSEGHSNQPQHF.

The chain uses TRBV24-1 and TRBJ2-7; 7 bases map to TRBD1. The germline V gene has CDR1 KGHDR and CDR2 SFDVKD. With V trimmed by 3 bases and J by 2 bases, 6 bases remained unmatched. The CDR3 length is 15 residues. The CDR3 loop is CATSDARDSTYEQYF. CDR3 DNA: TGTGCCACCAGTGATGCCCGGGACAGTACCTACGAGCAGTACTTC.

The chain employs TRBV11-2 and TRBJ1-1, with TRBD1 matching over 8 bases. CDR1 is SGHAT, CDR2 FQNNGV, per germline. This CDR3 comprises 14 residues. The V segment lost 4 bases and the J segment 6 bases; nucleotides outside the gene matches: 7. The CDR3 spells CASSSGQAAAEAFF. The CDR3 DNA is TGTGCCAGCAGCTCGGGACAGGCGGCGGCTGAAGCTTTCTTT.

This chain connects TRBV18 to TRBJ2-1; D is possibly TRBD1 (6 bases). The length of the CDR3 is 15 residues. The V end was cut by 5 bases, the J end by 2 bases, with 13 bases between. In germline, CDR1 is KGHSH, CDR2 LQKENI. The CDR3 here is CASSAGDVAYNEQFF. For the CDR3, the DNA is TGTGCCAGCTCAGCAGGGGATGTGGCCTACAATGAGCAGTTCTTC.

A few counts support this clone. The gene calls are TRBV30 and TRBJ2-3; a possible D gene is TRBD2 (6 bases). The V and J ends lost 1 base and 4 bases respectively, with 12 bases between them. The germline V gene encodes CDR1 GTSNPN and CDR2 SVGIG (reference sequence). This CDR3 has 14 amino acids. The CDR3, as DNA: TGTGCCTGGAGTGCCAGCGGAGGGGCAGATACGCAGTATTTT. Amino acid sequence: CAWSASGGADTQYF.

The gene calls are TRBV19 and TRBJ1-4; 8 bases match TRBD1. Germline V CDR1 and CDR2: LNHDA, SQIVND (reference sequence). The V and J ends lost 7 bases and 7 bases, in that order; junction bases with no gene match: 14. This CDR3 comprises 16 residues. The CDR3 sequence is CASTATGEVLSEKLFF. The CDR3 DNA is TGTGCCAGTACCGCGACAGGGGAAGTTCTCAGTGAAAAACTGTTTTTT.

The CDR3 nucleotides read TGTGCCAGTAGTACCGGACAGGTCGCAACTAATGAAAAACTGTTTTTT. The encoded protein is CASSTGQVATNEKLFF. The rearrangement links TRBV19 to TRBJ1-4; 7 positions agree with TRBD1. The V gene's germline CDR1 is LNHDA and CDR2 SQIVND (reference sequence). The CDR3 has 16 residues. V was pared by 4 bases and J by 0 bases, with 5 bases of the junction left unmatched.

The rearrangement links TRBV21-1 to TRBJ2-7; TRBD2, the table's D call, was not compared with the DNA. TRBV21-1 is noted as a pseudogene. The CDR3 is 12 amino acids. The CDR3 DNA is TGTGCCAGCAGCAATAGAGGAGACGAGCAGTACTTC. As protein: CASSNRGDEQYF.

The chain employs TRBV27 and TRBJ2-7; 9 bases line up with TRBD1. The CDR3 totals 14 residues. V gave up 5 bases and J gave up 4 bases; unmatched junction bases: 6. Germline V gene sequence: CDR1 MNHEY, CDR2 SMNVEV (reference sequence). The CDR3 spells CASSRGQGVYEQYF. The CDR3 nucleotides read TGTGCCAGCAGTAGGGGACAGGGCGTTTACGAGCAGTACTTC.

The CDR3 region is CASSNLVGGTVEGYTF. The CDR3 DNA follows: TGCGCCAGCAGCAACCTAGTAGGGGGCACAGTGGAGGGCTACACCTTC. The V and J genes are TRBV4-1 and TRBJ1-2; 7 bases are shared with TRBD1. V lost 5 bases and J lost 8; bases outside the gene matches: 17. CDR3 length: 16 amino acids. Germline V gene sequence: CDR1 MGHRA, CDR2 YSYEKL.

The CDR3 DNA follows: TGTGCCAGCAGCGTAGGGACTAGCGTTCTTCAACGGGCAGATACGCAGTATTTT. Its protein product is CASSVGTSVLQRADTQYF. The genes are TRBV9 and TRBJ2-3; 9 bases are a match to TRBD2. CDR3 size: 18 residues. V lost 0 bases and J lost 4; bases outside the gene matches: 12. Germline lookup yields CDR1 SGDLS and CDR2 YYNGEE.

The V gene is TRBV6-5, the J gene TRBJ1-2, with 8 bases aligning to TRBD1. The CDR3 length is 13 residues. Germline trimming cut 7 bases from V and 8 bases from J; bases unmatched to any gene: 9. Germline V lookup: CDR1 MNHEY, CDR2 SVGAGI. In DNA, the CDR3 is TGTGCCAGCACCCTAGGGACAGGTGGGGGCTACACCTTC. Translated: CASTLGTGGGYTF.

The genes are TRBV28 and TRBJ2-7; the match to TRBD2 covers 13 bases. There are 15 residues in the CDR3. Looked up from germline, CDR1 is MDHEN and CDR2 is SYDVKM. Losses at the gene ends were 8 bases for V and 6 bases for J; bases not matched to a gene: 10. The CDR3 loop reads CASPVGLAGVGEQYF. The CDR3 coding sequence is TGTGCCAGCCCCGTTGGACTAGCGGGAGTGGGCGAGCAGTACTTC.